This T cell receptor beta chain was recorded in a study of blood T cell repertoires in COVID-19. The wider study: Specimens from acute and convalescent COVID-19 originated in the United States, Italy and Spain. T cells, B-cell-depleted T cells, or PBMCs supplied cDNA or gDNA.

In its sample, this clone was seen once. How the authors handled the data: From reference gene primer amplification, estimates of nucleated cell counts were derived. Libraries were prepared by immunoSEQ multiplex PCR; TCRdb keeps only in-frame clonotypes and omits some of them. V and J calls plus clone size are reproduced from that table; the DNA served to infer D and trimming. In the table there are under 100,000 clones, roughly nine tenths of which are singletons. Sequencing was performed on peripheral blood. The sequence came from a man between 45 and 60 years old with acute or convalescent COVID-19.

The CDR3 coding sequence is TGTGCCAGCAGTGACCGCGGCGCGGGGGGGAGCACAGATACGCAGTATTTT. This gives the protein CASSDRGAGGSTDTQYF. The V gene is TRBV6-1, the J gene TRBJ2-3, with 9 bases aligning to TRBD2. Trimming cost V 3 bases and J 0 bases; bases outside gene matches: 7. The CDR3 totals 17 residues. Germline V gives CDR1 MNHNS, CDR2 SASEGT.